This T cell receptor (beta chain) was captured by sequencing in a study of blood T cell repertoires in COVID-19. Study details: Sources were T cells, B-cell-depleted T cells, or PBMCs; the material itself was cDNA or gDNA.

The assay was immunoSEQ multiplex PCR, and TCRdb's table has in-frame clones only and misses some. The data hold 140,000 to 150,000 clones, with 88% observed a single time. From germline, CDR1 is LGHNA and CDR2 YNFKEQ. The CDR3 totals 17 residues. The V segment lost 0 bases and the J segment 7 bases; nucleotides outside the gene matches: 8. This clonotype originated in a woman aged 45-59 years with acute or convalescent COVID-19. Material for sequencing was peripheral blood. The chain couples TRBV4-2 to TRBJ1-6; 8 bases are shared with TRBD1. The CDR3 nucleotides are TGTGCCAGCAGCCAAGATTTCGAGACAGGGGAAAATTCACCCCTCCACTTT. It translates to CASSQDFETGENSPLHF.